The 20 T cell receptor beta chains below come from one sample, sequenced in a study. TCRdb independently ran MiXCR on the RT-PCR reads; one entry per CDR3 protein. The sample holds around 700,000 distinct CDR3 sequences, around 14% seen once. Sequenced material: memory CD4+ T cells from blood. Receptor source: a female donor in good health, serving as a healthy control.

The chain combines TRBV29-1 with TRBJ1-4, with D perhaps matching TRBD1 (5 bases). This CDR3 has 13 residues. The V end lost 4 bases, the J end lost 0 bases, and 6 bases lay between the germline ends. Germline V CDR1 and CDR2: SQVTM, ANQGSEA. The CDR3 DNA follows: TGCAGCGTTGGGGGGGCAACTAATGAAAAACTGTTTTTT. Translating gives CSVGGATNEKLFF.

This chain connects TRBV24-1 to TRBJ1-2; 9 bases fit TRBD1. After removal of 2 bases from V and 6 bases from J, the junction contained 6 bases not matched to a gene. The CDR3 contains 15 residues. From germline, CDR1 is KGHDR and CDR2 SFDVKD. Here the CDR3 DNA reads TGTGCCACCAGTGATTCCGGGACAGGGACCCATGGCTACACCTTC. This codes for CATSDSGTGTHGYTF.

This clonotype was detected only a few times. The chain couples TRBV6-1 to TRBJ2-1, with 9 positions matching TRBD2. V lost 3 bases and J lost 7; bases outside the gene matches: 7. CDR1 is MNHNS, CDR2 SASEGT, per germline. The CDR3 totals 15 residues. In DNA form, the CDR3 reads TGTGCCAGCAGTGAGCGGGAGGGCGGCAAAAATGAGCAGTTCTTC. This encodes CASSEREGGKNEQFF.

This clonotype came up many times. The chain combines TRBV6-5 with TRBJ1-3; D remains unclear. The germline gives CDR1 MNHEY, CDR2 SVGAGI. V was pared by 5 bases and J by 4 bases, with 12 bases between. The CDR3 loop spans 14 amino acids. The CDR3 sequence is CASSGSREGNTIYF. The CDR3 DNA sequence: TGTGCCAGCAGTGGGTCCCGGGAGGGAAACACCATATATTTT.

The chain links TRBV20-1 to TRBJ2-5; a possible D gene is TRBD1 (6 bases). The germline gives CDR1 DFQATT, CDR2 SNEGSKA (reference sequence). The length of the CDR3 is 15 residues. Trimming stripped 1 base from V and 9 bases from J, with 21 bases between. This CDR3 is CSARGQGSGHGAQYF. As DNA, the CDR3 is TGCAGTGCTAGAGGGCAGGGGAGCGGACACGGGGCCCAGTACTTC.

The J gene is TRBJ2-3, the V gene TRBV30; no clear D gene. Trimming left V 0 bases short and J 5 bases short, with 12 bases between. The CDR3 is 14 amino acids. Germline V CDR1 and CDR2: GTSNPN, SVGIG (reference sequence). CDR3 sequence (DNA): TGTGCCTGGAGTGTAGGGTCGGTTGGAGATACGCAGTATTTT. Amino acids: CAWSVGSVGDTQYF.

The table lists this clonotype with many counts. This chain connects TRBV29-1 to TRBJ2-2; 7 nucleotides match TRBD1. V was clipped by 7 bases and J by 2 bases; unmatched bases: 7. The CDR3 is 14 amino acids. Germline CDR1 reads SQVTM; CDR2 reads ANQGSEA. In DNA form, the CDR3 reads TGCAGCGCCGCTCGGGACAGAAACACCGGGGAGCTGTTTTTT. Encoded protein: CSAARDRNTGELFF.

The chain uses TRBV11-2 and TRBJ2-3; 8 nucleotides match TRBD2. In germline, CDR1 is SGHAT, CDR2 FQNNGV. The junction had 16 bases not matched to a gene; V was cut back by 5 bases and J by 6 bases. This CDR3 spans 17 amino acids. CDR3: CASSPGIAGGLLDTQYF. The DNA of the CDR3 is TGTGCCAGCAGCCCAGGAATCGCGGGAGGCCTATTGGATACGCAGTATTTT.

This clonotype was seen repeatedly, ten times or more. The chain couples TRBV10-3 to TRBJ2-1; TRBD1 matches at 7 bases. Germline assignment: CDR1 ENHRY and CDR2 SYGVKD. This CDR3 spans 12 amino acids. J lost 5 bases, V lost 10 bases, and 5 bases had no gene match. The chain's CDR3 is CASSDRDNEQFF. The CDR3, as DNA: TGTGCCAGCTCCGACAGGGACAATGAGCAGTTCTTC.

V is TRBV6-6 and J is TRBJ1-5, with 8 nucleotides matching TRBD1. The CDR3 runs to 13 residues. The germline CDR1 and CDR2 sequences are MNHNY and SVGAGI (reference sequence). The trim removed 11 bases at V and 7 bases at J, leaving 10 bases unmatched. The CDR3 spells CAGGTGWAQPQHF. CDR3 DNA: TGTGCCGGAGGGACAGGTTGGGCGCAGCCCCAGCATTTT.

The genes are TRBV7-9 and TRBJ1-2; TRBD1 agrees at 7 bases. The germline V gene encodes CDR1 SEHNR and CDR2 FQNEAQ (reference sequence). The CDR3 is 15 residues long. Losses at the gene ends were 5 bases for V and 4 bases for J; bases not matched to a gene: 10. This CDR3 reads CASSPETGYVYGYTF. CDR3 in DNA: TGTGCCAGCAGCCCAGAGACAGGGTACGTCTATGGCTACACCTTC.

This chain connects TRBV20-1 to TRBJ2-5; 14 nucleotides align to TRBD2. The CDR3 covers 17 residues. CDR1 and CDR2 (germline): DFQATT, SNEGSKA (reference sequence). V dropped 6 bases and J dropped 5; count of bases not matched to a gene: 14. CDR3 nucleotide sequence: TGCAGTGCCCGAACGCCGACTAGCGGGGGGGCCGGGGAGACCCAGTACTTC. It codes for CSARTPTSGGAGETQYF.

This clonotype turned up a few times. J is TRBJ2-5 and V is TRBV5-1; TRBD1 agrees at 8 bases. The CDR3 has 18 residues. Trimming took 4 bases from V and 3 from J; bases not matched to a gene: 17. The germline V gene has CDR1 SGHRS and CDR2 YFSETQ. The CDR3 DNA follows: TGCGCCAGCAGCCCTGGGTGGGGGACAGGCCCAAATGAAGAGACCCAGTACTTC. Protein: CASSPGWGTGPNEETQYF.

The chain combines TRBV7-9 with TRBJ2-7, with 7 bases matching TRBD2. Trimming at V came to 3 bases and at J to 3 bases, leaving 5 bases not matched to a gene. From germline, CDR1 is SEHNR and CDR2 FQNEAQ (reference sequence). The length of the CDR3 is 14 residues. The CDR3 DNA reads TGTGCCAGCAGCTTTGGTACTAGCGACTACGAGCAGTACTTC. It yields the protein CASSFGTSDYEQYF.

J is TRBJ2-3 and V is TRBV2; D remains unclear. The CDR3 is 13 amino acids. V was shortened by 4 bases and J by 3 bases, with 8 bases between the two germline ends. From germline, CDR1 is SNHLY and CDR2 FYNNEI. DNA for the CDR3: TGTGCCAGCAGTGGAGACGTGACAGATACGCAGTATTTT. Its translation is CASSGDVTDTQYF.

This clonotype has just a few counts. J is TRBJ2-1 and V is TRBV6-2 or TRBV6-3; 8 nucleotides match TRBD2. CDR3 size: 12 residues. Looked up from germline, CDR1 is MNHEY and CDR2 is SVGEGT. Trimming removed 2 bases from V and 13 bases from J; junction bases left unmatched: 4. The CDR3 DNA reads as TGTGCCAGCAGTTACCCGGGACTAGTACAGTTCTTC. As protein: CASSYPGLVQFF.

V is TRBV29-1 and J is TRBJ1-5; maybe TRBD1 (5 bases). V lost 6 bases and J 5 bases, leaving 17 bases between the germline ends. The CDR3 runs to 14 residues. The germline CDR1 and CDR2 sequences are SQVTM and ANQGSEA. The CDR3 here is CSVAQDRGDQPQHF. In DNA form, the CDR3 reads TGCAGCGTAGCACAGGACCGGGGCGATCAGCCCCAGCATTTT.

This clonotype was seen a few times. CDR3 region: CSASGDFYGYTF. The CDR3 bases are TGCAGTGCTTCAGGGGATTTTTATGGCTACACCTTC. The chain recombines TRBV20-1 with TRBJ1-2, with a possible D match to TRBD1 (6 bases). The germline V gene encodes CDR1 DFQATT and CDR2 SNEGSKA (reference sequence). Trimming took off 5 bases at V and 5 bases at J, with 12 bases between the two ends. The CDR3 loop spans 12 amino acids.

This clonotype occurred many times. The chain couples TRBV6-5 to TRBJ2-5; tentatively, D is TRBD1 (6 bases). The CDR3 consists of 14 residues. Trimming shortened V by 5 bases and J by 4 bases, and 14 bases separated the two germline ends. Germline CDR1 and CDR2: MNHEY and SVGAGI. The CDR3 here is CASSDPGVLETQYF. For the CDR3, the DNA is TGTGCCAGCAGTGACCCAGGGGTCCTAGAGACCCAGTACTTC.

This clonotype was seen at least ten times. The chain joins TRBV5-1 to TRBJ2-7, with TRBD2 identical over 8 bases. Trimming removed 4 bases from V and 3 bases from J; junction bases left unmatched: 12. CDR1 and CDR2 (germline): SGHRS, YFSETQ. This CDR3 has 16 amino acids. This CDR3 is CASSPGGASVFYEQYF. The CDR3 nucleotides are TGCGCCAGCAGCCCGGGGGGGGCTAGCGTTTTCTACGAGCAGTACTTC.